This T cell receptor beta chain was identified during a study of blood T cell repertoires in COVID-19. Study details: Acute-phase and convalescent COVID-19 samples originated in the United States, Italy and Spain. Sources were T cells, B-cell-depleted T cells, or PBMCs; the material itself was cDNA or gDNA.

The CDR3 length is 13 residues. The ends were cut back, 5 bases at V and 3 bases at J, with 7 bases in the middle. In the original processing: Reference gene primer amplification gave nucleated cell count estimates. Method: immunoSEQ multiplex PCR; TCRdb's copy keeps in-frame clones and lacks some. D and trimming were read from the DNA, whereas the V and J calls and clone size are those reported in that table. The sample has 110,000 to 150,000 clones, 70% to 90% seen once. This clone was picked up a small number of times. This TCR was sampled from a man aged 65 to 85 with acute or convalescent COVID-19. The sample comprised peripheral blood. The chain is built from TRBV12-3 or TRBV12-4 and TRBJ2-2; D remains ambiguous. Here the CDR3 reads CASSPRYTGELFF. Written as DNA, the CDR3 is TGTGCCAGCAGTCCGAGGTACACCGGGGAGCTGTTTTTT.